The present T cell receptor beta chain was sequenced within a study of cytomegalovirus exposure and HLA in healthy donors. Whole-study context: A prior analysis found 100 million to 140 million unique TCR beta sequences from 170 million or so T cells. Falling in the Caucasian-associated ancestry cluster were roughly 86% of 398 genotyped donors. Findings and limits, study-wide: With further analysis later on, most CMV-associated TCR beta chains appeared HLA-restricted. Beyond CMV serostatus, there was no information to go on about immune exposure.

To note about this clone: What it binds is unknown.

This CDR3 has 14 residues. Germline assignment: CDR1 MNHNS and CDR2 SASEGT. Trimming cost V 7 bases and J 2 bases; bases outside gene matches: 6. The primer mix had 60 Vbeta and 13 Jbeta primers. The assay was immunoSEQ multiplex PCR, and TCRdb's table has in-frame clones only and misses some. The sample yields roughly 100,000 clones, of which the top ten take up approximately 15%. The sequence was collected from a middle-aged man in good health and CMV-seropositive. The gene calls are TRBV6-1 and TRBJ2-3, with 7 bases fitting TRBD1. The specimen was PBMCs. The CDR3 DNA reads TGTGCCAGCACTGAGACAGGGACCACAGATACGCAGTATTTT. This sequence encodes CASTETGTTDTQYF.